This TCR beta chain emerged from a study of control samples from healthy donors and cancer patients. The CDR3 has 14 amino acids. The V segment lost 5 bases and the J segment 2 bases; nucleotides outside the gene matches: 2. Germline loops: CDR1 SGHTA, CDR2 FQGNSA. Sequenced by immunoSEQ multiplex PCR; TCRdb stores in-frame clones only, minus some. The sample lists roughly 9,200 clones, 75% to 95% seen once, with about 20% in the top ten. Sequences were obtained from PBMCs. J is TRBJ1-5 and V is TRBV7-2; TRBD1 matches at 8 bases. The TCR was taken from a man aged 60 to 69 with colorectal cancer. The CDR3 DNA is TGTGCCAGCAGCCTGGACAGGGGCAATCAGCCCCAGCATTTT. Its protein product is CASSLDRGNQPQHF.